This record concerns one TCR beta chain sequence. Here immunoSEQ multiplex PCR was the method, and the copy in TCRdb shows in-frame clones only, minus some. The sample lists 29,000 or so clones, approximately 95% occurring once. Per germline, CDR1 SNHLY and CDR2 FYNNEI. V lost 1 base and J 3 bases, leaving 6 bases between the germline ends. This CDR3 is 14 amino acids long. These data come from a study of T cells in tuberculosis. The origin of this receptor is a donor aged 10-29 years with latent tuberculosis or without tuberculosis infection. The chain has TRBV2 and TRBJ1-4, with no clear D. Source material: PBMCs. For the CDR3, the DNA is TGTGCCAGCAGTGAAGTGGCGGCTAATGAAAAACTGTTTTTT. It codes for CASSEVAANEKLFF.